What follows are 4 T cell receptor beta chains derived from one specimen sequenced in a study of cytomegalovirus exposure and HLA in healthy donors (dated by TCRdb to 2015 to 2018). The library was prepared using the immunoSEQ multiplex PCR assay. For the multiplex PCR, a mixture combining 60 forward primers for TCR Vbeta segments and 13 reverse primers for TCR Jbeta segments was used. TCRdb carries this immuneACCESS record with in-frame sequences only. Its versions omit some clonotypes, under half of them owing to an unresolved V gene in the studies checked, with the rest unexplained. A total of 40,000 to 45,000 clones appear in this sample, roughly half of them only once. Over 10% of the sample is in the top ten clones. The material sequenced was PBMCs. Receptors were obtained from a human donor in good health.

In this sample, this clone turned up a few times. V usage is TRBV5-4 and J usage is TRBJ2-1; TRBD2 agrees at 9 bases. The CDR3 consists of 16 residues. CDR1 SGHNT and CDR2 YYREEE come from the germline V gene (reference sequence). J was trimmed by 3 bases and V by 4 bases; bases with no gene match: 8. The CDR3 sequence is CASSHLRLADYNEQFF. The CDR3 nucleotides read TGTGCCAGCAGCCATCTCCGACTAGCGGACTACAATGAGCAGTTCTTC.

The V and J genes are TRBV29-1 and TRBJ2-5; D unclear. V shed 2 bases and J shed 1 base, with 5 bases lying between them. Germline V CDR1 and CDR2: SQVTM, ANQGSEA. The CDR3 runs to 12 residues. CDR3 nucleotides: TGCAGCGTTGAATCAGGCCAAGAGACCCAGTACTTC. Translating it yields CSVESGQETQYF. Looking up the rest from reference TRBV29-1 and TRBJ2-5 gives the full variable domain: SAVISQKPSRDICQRGTSLTIQCQVDSQVTMMFWYRQQPGQSLTLIATANQGSEATYESGFVIDKFPISRPNLTFSTLTVSNMSPEDSSIYLCSVESGQETQYFGPGTRLLVL.

The gene calls are TRBV9 and TRBJ1-5, with unresolved D. The V end was cut by 0 bases, the J end by 3 bases, with 10 bases between. The CDR3 covers 15 residues. Germline values: CDR1 SGDLS, CDR2 YYNGEE. DNA for the CDR3: TGTGCCAGCAGCGTAGCTGGCCAGGTCAATCAGCCCCAGCATTTT. As protein: CASSVAGQVNQPQHF.

This clone came up a few times. The chain is built from TRBV18 and TRBJ1-2; 7 positions match TRBD1. This CDR3 spans 14 amino acids. Trimming took 6 bases from V and 5 from J; bases not matched to a gene: 9. From germline, CDR1 is KGHSH and CDR2 LQKENI. The DNA of the CDR3 is TGTGCCAGCTCGGACCGGGACAGCACTTATGGCTACACCTTC. Protein: CASSDRDSTYGYTF.